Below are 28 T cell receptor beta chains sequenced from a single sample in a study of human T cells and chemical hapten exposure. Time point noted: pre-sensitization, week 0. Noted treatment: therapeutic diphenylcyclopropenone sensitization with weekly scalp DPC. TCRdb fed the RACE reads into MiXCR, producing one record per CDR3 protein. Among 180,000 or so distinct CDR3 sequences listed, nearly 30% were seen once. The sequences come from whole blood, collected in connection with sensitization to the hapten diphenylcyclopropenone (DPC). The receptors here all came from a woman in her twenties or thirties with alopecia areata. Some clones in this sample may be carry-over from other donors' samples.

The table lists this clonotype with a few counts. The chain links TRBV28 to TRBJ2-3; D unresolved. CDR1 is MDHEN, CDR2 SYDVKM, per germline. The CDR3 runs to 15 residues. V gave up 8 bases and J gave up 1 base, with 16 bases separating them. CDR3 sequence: CASVPSLGRTDTQYF. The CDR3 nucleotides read TGTGCCAGCGTCCCCTCATTGGGTCGCACAGATACGCAGTATTTT.

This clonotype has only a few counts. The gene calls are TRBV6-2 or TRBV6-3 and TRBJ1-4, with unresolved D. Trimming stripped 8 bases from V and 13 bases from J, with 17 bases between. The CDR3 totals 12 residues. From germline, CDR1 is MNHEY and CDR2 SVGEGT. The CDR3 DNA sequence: TGTGCCAGCCGCCGTGTGGATCTGAGACTGTTTTTT. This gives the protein CASRRVDLRLFF.

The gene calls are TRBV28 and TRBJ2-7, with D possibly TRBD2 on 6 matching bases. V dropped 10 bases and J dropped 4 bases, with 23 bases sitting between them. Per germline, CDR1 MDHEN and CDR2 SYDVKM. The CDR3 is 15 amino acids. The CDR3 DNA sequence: TGTGCCACCGAAACCGGGCCCCCGGAGGGGTACGAGCAGTACTTC. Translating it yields CATETGPPEGYEQYF.

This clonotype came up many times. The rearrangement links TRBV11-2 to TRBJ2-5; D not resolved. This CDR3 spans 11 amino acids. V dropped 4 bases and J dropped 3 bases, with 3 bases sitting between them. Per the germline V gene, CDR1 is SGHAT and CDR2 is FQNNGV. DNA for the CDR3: TGTGCCAGCAGCTCTAAAGAGACCCAGTACTTC. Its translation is CASSSKETQYF. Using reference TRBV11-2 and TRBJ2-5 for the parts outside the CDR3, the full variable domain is EAGVAQSPRYKIIEKRQSVAFWCNPISGHATLYWYQQILGQGPKLLIQFQNNGVVDDSQLPKDRFSAERLKGVDSTLKIQPAKLEDSAVYLCASSSKETQYFGPGTRLLVL.

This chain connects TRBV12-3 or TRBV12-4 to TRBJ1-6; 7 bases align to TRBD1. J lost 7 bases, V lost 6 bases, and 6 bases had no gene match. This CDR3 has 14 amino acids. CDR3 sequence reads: CASSGRTGNSPLHF. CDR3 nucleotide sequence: TGTGCCAGCAGCGGTCGGACAGGCAATTCACCCCTCCACTTT.

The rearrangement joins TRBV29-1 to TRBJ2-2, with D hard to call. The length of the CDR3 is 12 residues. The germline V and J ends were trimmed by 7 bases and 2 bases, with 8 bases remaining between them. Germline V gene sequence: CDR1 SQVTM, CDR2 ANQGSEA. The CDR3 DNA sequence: TGCAGCGCGGGCCTAAACACCGGGGAGCTGTTTTTT. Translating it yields CSAGLNTGELFF.

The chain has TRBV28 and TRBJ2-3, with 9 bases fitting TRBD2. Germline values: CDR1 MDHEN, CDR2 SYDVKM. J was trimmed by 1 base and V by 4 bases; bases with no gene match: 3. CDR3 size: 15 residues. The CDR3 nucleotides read TGTGCCAGCAGTTCGATAGCGGGAGGCACAGATACGCAGTATTTT. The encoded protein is CASSSIAGGTDTQYF.

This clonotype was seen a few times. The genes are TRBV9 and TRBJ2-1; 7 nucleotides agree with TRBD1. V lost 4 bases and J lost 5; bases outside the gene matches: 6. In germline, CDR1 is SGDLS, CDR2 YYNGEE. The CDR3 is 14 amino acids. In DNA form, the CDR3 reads TGTGCCAGCAGCACCCTGACAGGGAACAATGAGCAGTTCTTC. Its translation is CASSTLTGNNEQFF.

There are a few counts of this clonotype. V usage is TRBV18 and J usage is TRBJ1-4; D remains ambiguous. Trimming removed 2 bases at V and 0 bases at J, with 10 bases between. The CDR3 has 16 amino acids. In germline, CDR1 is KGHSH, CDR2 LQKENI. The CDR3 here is CASSPGWPATNEKLFF. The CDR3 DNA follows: TGTGCCAGCTCACCAGGTTGGCCTGCAACTAATGAAAAACTGTTTTTT. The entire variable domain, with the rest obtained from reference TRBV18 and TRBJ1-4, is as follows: NAGVMQNPRHLVRRRGQEARLRCSPMKGHSHVYWYRQLPEEGLKFMVYLQKENIIDESGMPKERFSAEFPKEGPSILRIQQVVRGDSAAYFCASSPGWPATNEKLFFGSGTQLSVL.

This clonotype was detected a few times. The CDR3 DNA reads as TGTGCCAGCAGTTTACGGTACTATGGCTACACCTTC. It yields the protein CASSLRYYGYTF. The chain is built from TRBV28 and TRBJ1-2; no clear D gene. Germline V gene sequence: CDR1 MDHEN, CDR2 SYDVKM. The V end lost 2 bases, the J end lost 3 bases, and 4 bases lay between the germline ends. CDR3 length: 12 residues.

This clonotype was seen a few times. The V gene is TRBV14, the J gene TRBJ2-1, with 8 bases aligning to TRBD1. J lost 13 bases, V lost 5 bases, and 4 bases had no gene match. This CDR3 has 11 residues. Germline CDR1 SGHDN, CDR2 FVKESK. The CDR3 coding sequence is TGTGCCAGCAGCTTGGGACAGGATCAGTTCTTC. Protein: CASSLGQDQFF.

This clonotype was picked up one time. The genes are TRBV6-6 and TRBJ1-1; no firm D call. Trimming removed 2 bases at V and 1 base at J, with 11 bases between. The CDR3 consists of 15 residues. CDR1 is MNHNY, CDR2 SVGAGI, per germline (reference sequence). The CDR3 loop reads CASSYADGTNTEAFF. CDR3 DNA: TGTGCCAGCAGTTACGCGGACGGAACGAACACTGAAGCTTTCTTT.

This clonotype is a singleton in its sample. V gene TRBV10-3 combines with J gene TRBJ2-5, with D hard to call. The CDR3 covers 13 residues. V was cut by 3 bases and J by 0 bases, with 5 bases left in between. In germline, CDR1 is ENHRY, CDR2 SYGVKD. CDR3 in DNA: TGTGCCATCAGTGACAGAAACCAAGAGACCCAGTACTTC. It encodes CAISDRNQETQYF.

Here the CDR3 reads CASSQVRGGELFF. As DNA, the CDR3 is TGTGCCAGCAGCCAAGTGAGGGGCGGGGAGCTGTTTTTT. The V gene is TRBV14, the J gene TRBJ2-2; D possibly uses TRBD1 or TRBD2 (5 bases each). Germline values: CDR1 SGHDN, CDR2 FVKESK. With 1 base removed from V and 7 bases from J, the gap between germline ends came to 7 bases. This CDR3 spans 13 amino acids.

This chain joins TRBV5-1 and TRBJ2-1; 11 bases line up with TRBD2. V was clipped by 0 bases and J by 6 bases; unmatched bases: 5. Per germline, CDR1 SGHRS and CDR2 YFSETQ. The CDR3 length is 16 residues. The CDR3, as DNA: TGCGCCAGCAGCTTGGGCTTGGGACTAGCGGTCAATGAGCAGTTCTTC. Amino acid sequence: CASSLGLGLAVNEQFF.

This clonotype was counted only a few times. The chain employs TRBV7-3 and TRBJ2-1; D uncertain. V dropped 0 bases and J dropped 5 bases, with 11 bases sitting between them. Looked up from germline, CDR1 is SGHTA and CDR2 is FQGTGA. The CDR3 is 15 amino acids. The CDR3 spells CASSLTADPNNEQFF. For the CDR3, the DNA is TGTGCCAGCAGCTTAACGGCGGACCCCAACAATGAGCAGTTCTTC.

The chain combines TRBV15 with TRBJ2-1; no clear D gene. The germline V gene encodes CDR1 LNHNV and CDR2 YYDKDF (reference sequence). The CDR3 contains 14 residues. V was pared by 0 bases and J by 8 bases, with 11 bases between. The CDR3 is CATSRDLSSHEQFF. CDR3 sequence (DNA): TGTGCCACCAGCAGAGATTTGAGTAGCCATGAGCAGTTCTTC.

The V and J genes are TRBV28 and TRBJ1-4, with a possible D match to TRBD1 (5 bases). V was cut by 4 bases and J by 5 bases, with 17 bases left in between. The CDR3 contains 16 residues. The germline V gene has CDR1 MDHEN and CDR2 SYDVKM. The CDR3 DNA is TGTGCCAGCAGTTCAGGGTTCGGGCAGAGAAATGAAAAACTGTTTTTT. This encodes CASSSGFGQRNEKLFF.

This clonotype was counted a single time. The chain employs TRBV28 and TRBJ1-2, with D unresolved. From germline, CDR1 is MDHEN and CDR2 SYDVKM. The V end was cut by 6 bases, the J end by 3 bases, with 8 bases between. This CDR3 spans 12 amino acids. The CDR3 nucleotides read TGTGCCAGCAGCCTTCTGCACTATGGCTACACCTTC. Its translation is CASSLLHYGYTF.

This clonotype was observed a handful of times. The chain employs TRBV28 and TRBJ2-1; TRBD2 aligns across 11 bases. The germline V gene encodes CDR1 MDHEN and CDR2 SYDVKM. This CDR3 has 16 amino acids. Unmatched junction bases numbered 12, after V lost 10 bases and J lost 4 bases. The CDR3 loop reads CATTSGSFRLYNEQFF. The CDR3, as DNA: TGTGCCACCACTAGCGGGAGCTTCCGGTTGTACAATGAGCAGTTCTTC. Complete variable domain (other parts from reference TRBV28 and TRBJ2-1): DVKVTQSSRYLVKRTGEKVFLECVQDMDHENMFWYRQDPGLGLRLIYFSYDVKMKEKGDIPEGYSVSREKKERFSLILESASTNQTSMYLCATTSGSFRLYNEQFFGPGTRLTVL.

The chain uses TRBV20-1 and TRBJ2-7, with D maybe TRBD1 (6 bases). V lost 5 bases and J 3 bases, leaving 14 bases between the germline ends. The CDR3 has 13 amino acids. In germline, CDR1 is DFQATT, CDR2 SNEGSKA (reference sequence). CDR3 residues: CSARRGQFYEQYF. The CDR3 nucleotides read TGCAGTGCTCGGAGAGGACAGTTCTACGAGCAGTACTTC.

The CDR3 region has the DNA TGTGCCAGCAGCGCCTTGACTAGCGCAGATACGCAGTATTTT. Encoded protein: CASSALTSADTQYF. The chain uses TRBV5-6 and TRBJ2-3; 8 nucleotides line up with TRBD2. The trim removed 4 bases at V and 4 bases at J, leaving 5 bases unmatched. The CDR3 is 14 amino acids. CDR1 and CDR2 from the germline V gene are SGHDT and YYEEEE.

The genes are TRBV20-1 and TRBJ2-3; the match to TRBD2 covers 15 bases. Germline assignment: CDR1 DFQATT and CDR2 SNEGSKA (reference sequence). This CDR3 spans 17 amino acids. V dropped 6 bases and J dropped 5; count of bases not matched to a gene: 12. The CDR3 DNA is TGCAGTGCCTGGGGACTAGCGGGGGGTCGGACGGGAGATACGCAGTATTTT. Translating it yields CSAWGLAGGRTGDTQYF.

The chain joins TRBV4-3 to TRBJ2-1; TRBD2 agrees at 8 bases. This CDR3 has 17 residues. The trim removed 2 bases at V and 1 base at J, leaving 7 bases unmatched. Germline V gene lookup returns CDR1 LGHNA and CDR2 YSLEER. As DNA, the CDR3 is TGCGCCAGCAGCCAATTCGTCAGCGGGAGTTCCTACAATGAGCAGTTCTTC. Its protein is CASSQFVSGSSYNEQFF.

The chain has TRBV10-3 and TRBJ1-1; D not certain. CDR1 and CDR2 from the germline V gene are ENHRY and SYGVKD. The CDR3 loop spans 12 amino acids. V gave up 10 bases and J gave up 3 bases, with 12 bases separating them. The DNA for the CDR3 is TGTGCCACCGGACGGGAGGACACTGAAGCTTTCTTT. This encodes CATGREDTEAFF.

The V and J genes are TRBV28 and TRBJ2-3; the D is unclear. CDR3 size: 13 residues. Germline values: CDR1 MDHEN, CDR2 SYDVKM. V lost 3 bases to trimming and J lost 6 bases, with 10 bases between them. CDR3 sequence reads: CASSFGPRDTQYF. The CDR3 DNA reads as TGTGCCAGCAGTTTTGGACCCCGGGATACGCAGTATTTT.

This CDR3 reads CSAIVETQYF. For the CDR3, the DNA is TGCAGTGCAATCGTAGAGACCCAGTACTTC. The chain couples TRBV20-1 to TRBJ2-5, with D unresolved. The CDR3 covers 10 residues. With 6 bases removed from V and 4 bases from J, the gap between germline ends came to 6 bases. Per germline, CDR1 DFQATT and CDR2 SNEGSKA (reference sequence).

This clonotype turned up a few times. The CDR3 sequence is CSATRTSSNEQFF. The CDR3 region has the DNA TGCAGTGCCACCCGCACTAGCTCCAATGAGCAGTTCTTC. V gene TRBV20-1 combines with J gene TRBJ2-1; D may be TRBD2 (6 bases). CDR1 and CDR2 from the germline V gene are DFQATT and SNEGSKA (reference sequence). The V gene lost 6 bases and the J gene lost 6 bases, with 15 bases spanning the gap. The CDR3 consists of 13 residues.